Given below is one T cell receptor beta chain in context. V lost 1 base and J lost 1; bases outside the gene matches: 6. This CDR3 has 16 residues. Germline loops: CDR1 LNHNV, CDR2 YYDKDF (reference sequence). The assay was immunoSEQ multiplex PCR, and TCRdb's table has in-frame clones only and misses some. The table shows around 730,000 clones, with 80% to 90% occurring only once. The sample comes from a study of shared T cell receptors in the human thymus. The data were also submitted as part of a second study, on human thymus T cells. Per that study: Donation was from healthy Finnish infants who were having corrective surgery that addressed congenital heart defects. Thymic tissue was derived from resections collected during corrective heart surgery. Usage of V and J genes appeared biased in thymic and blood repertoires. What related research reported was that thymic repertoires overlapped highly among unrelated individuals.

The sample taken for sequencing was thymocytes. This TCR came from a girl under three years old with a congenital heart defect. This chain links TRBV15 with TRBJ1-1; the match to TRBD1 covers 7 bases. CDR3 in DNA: TGTGCCACCAGCAGAGCCTTGGGACAGCGGAACACTGAAGCTTTCTTT. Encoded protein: CATSRALGQRNTEAFF.